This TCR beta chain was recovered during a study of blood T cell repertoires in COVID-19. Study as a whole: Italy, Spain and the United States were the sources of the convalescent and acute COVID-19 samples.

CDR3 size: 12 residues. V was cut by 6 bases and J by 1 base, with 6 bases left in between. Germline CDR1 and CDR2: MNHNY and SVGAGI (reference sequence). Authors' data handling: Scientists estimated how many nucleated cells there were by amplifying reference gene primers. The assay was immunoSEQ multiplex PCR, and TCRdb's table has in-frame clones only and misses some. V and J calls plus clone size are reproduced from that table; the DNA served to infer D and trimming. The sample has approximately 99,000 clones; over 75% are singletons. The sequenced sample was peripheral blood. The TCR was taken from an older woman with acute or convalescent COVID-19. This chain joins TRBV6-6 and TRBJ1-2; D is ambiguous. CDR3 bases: TGTGCCAGCAGCCAGGTTAACTATGGCTACACCTTC. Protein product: CASSQVNYGYTF.